The 11 T cell receptor beta chains below come from one sample, sequenced in a study of human T cells and chemical hapten exposure. Sample time point: pre-sensitization, week 0. Stated treatment: therapeutic diphenylcyclopropenone sensitization with weekly scalp DPC. TCRdb itself ran the RACE reads through MiXCR, one entry per CDR3 protein. The sample holds 99,000 or so distinct CDR3 sequences; less than 14% are singletons and the top ten take approximately 3.4%. The sample consisted of whole blood, taken in connection with sensitization to the hapten diphenylcyclopropenone (DPC). Receptors were obtained from a woman aged 55 to 70 with alopecia areata. Some clones in this sample may be carry-over from other donors' samples.

This clonotype was recorded at least ten times. V and J are TRBV14 and TRBJ1-5; 7 positions match TRBD1. The CDR3 contains 18 residues. Germline trimming cut 1 base from V and 7 bases from J; bases unmatched to any gene: 16. In germline, CDR1 is SGHDN, CDR2 FVKESK. The CDR3 coding sequence is TGTGCCAGCAGCCAAGGGACTAGGAGGGTCAGGGGGTTCCAGCCCCAGCATTTT. Protein: CASSQGTRRVRGFQPQHF.

This clonotype showed up many times. The V gene is TRBV13, the J gene TRBJ1-5; no firm D call. Trimming pared 2 bases from V and 0 bases from J, leaving 8 bases between. CDR3 length: 15 amino acids. Germline V lookup: CDR1 PRHDT, CDR2 FYEKMQ (reference sequence). The CDR3 protein is CASSLRAYSNQPQHF. For the CDR3, the DNA is TGTGCCAGCAGCTTAAGGGCTTATAGCAATCAGCCCCAGCATTTT.

J is TRBJ1-6 and V is TRBV11-2, with D perhaps TRBD1 (5 bases). The CDR3 is 19 residues long. Trimming left V 7 bases short and J 1 base short, with 23 bases between. Germline assignment: CDR1 SGHAT and CDR2 FQNNGV. The CDR3 spells CASNRGAQHRVSYNSPLHF. DNA of the CDR3: TGTGCCAGCAACCGAGGGGCACAGCATAGGGTTTCCTATAATTCACCCCTCCACTTT.

This clonotype was seen many times. The chain employs TRBV29-1 and TRBJ1-5; 9 bases align to TRBD1. This CDR3 is built from 16 residues. CDR1 SQVTM and CDR2 ANQGSEA come from the germline V gene. The J segment lost 1 base and the V segment lost 4 bases, leaving 8 bases of the junction unmatched. The chain's CDR3 is CSVVFGTGRSNQPQHF. The CDR3 DNA reads as TGCAGCGTTGTATTCGGGACAGGGAGGAGCAATCAGCCCCAGCATTTT.

The CDR3 nucleotides are TGTGCCAGTAGTATCTCTGCAGGGAACGATGAGCAGTTCTTC. Encoded protein: CASSISAGNDEQFF. This sequence joins TRBV19 and TRBJ2-1; D is perhaps TRBD1 (5 bases). V lost 3 bases and J 8 bases, leaving 14 bases between the germline ends. CDR1 is LNHDA and CDR2 is SQIVND in the germline V gene (reference sequence). The CDR3 consists of 14 residues.

The genes are TRBV4-1 and TRBJ2-7, with a weak D call TRBD2 (5 bases). Trimming removed 2 bases from V and 2 bases from J, with 10 bases in between. Germline V gene sequence: CDR1 MGHRA, CDR2 YSYEKL. The CDR3 has 14 residues. The DNA of the CDR3 is TGCGCCAGCAGCCAATACGGGGAAGCCTACGAGCAGTACTTC. Protein: CASSQYGEAYEQYF.

The V gene is TRBV20-1, the J gene TRBJ1-1; D is possibly TRBD1 (5 bases). The CDR3 length is 12 residues. Per germline, CDR1 DFQATT and CDR2 SNEGSKA (reference sequence). Trimming left V 3 bases short and J 10 bases short, with 15 bases between. CDR3 in DNA: TGCAGTGCTAGGGAGAGTCTTGGGACAGCTTTCTTT. It translates to CSARESLGTAFF.

The chain is built from TRBV20-1 and TRBJ2-2; possible D gene TRBD1, 6 bases. Germline V CDR1 and CDR2: DFQATT, SNEGSKA (reference sequence). Deletions cut 1 base from V and 3 bases from J, with 15 bases between. CDR3 length: 16 residues. CDR3 in DNA: TGCAGTGCTAGAGCAGGGGACCCTCGGGACACCGGGGAGCTGTTTTTT. Amino acids: CSARAGDPRDTGELFF.

This clonotype came up many times. V and J are TRBV19 and TRBJ2-1; 12 bases map to TRBD2. CDR1 and CDR2 (germline): LNHDA, SQIVND (reference sequence). The CDR3 spans 14 residues. The V and J ends lost 9 bases and 8 bases, in that order; junction bases with no gene match: 8. CDR3 in DNA: TGTGCCAGCTCTCTAGCGGGGGGGCCGCATGAGCAGTTCTTC. This gives the protein CASSLAGGPHEQFF.

This clonotype has a count of ten or more. J is TRBJ1-1 and V is TRBV12-3 or TRBV12-4, with D possibly TRBD1 on 6 matching bases. CDR3 length: 13 amino acids. Trimming stripped 3 bases from V and 6 bases from J, with 11 bases between. CDR3 protein: CASSFTEGAEAFF. CDR3 coding DNA: TGTGCCAGCAGTTTTACAGAGGGGGCTGAAGCTTTCTTT.

This clonotype appeared many times. CDR3 sequence reads: CASSSQHIQGAFF. The CDR3 coding sequence is TGTGCCAGCAGCAGCCAACACATTCAGGGAGCTTTCTTT. The chain carries TRBV11-2 and TRBJ1-1, with TRBD1 as a possible D gene (5 bases). The CDR3 has 13 residues. V was pared by 5 bases and J by 10 bases, with 17 bases between. Germline CDR1 reads SGHAT; CDR2 reads FQNNGV.